This entry features one T cell receptor (beta chain) sequence. These data come from a study of shared T cell receptors in the human thymus. The method was immunoSEQ multiplex PCR; TCRdb's version includes in-frame clones alone and lacks a portion of them. The data contain 700,000 or so clones, around 85% of them singletons. CDR3 length equals 15 residues. V dropped 1 base and J dropped 2 bases, with 11 bases sitting between them. Germline V gene lookup returns CDR1 SGHRS and CDR2 YFSETQ. In addition, the sample was reused for a study of human thymus T cells. That source notes: Corrective surgery for congenital heart defects was being performed on the healthy Finnish infants who served as donors. It was from resections taken during corrective heart surgery that the thymus tissue came. Among thymic and blood repertoires, usage of V and J genes appeared biased. Related work found strong thymic repertoire overlap between unrelated individuals.

The receptor comes from a girl in the first two years of life with a congenital heart defect. The gene calls are TRBV5-1 and TRBJ2-3; D uncertain. The source material was thymocytes. CDR3 region: CASSLSQAVTDTQYF. In nucleotides, the CDR3 is TGCGCCAGCAGCTTGAGTCAGGCAGTCACAGATACGCAGTATTTT.